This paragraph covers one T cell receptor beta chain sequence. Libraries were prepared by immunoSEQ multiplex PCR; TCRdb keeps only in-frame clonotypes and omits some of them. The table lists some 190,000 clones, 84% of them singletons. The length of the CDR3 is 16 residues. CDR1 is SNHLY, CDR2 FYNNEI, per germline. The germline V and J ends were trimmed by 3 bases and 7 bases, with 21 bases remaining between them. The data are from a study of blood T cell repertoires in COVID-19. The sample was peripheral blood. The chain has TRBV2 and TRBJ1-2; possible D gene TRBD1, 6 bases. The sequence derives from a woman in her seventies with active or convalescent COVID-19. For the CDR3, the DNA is TGTGCCAGCAGTGAGGGGTCGTGGCAGGGGAATTCTGGCTACACCTTC. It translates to CASSEGSWQGNSGYTF. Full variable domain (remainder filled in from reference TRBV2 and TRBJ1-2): EPEVTQTPSHQVTQMGQEVILRCVPISNHLYFYWYRQILGQKVEFLVSFYNNEISEKSEIFDDQFSVERPDGSNFTLKIRSTKLEDSAMYFCASSEGSWQGNSGYTFGSGTRLTVV.